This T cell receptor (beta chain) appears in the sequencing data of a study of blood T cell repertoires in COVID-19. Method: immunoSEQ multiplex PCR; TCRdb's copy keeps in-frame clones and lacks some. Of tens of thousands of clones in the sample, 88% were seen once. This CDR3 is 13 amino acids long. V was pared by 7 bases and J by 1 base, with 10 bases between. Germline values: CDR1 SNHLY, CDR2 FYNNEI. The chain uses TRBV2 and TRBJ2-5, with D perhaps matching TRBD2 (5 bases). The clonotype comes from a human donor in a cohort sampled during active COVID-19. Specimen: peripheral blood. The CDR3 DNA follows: TGTGCCAGCAATTACGGAGGCCAAGAGACCCAGTACTTC. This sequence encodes CASNYGGQETQYF.